This T cell receptor (beta chain) was sequenced in a study of blood T cells in healthy people across ages. Study findings and constraints: The study found more naive CD4+ cells and higher diversity in long-lived than aged donors.

Primers used in a second PCR of about 7 to 12 cycles were a sample-barcoded 5' primer and a J-beta primer mix. TCRdb redid the calling of the 5' RACE reads with MiXCR, one entry per CDR3 protein. The table has around 1,800,000 distinct CDR3 sequences, roughly two fifths seen once. On this clonotype itself: Antigen specificity is unknown.

Germline CDR1 is MGHDK and CDR2 is SYGVNS. The CDR3 loop spans 14 amino acids. Trimming removed 6 bases from V and 7 bases from J; junction bases left unmatched: 4. The sample taken for sequencing was blood. The chain recombines TRBV25-1 with TRBJ2-2; 11 bases fit TRBD1. This TCR was recovered from a human donor in good health. As DNA, the CDR3 is TGTGCCAGCAGGGGGACAGGGGGAAACGGGGAGCTGTTTTTT. Encoded protein: CASRGTGGNGELFF.